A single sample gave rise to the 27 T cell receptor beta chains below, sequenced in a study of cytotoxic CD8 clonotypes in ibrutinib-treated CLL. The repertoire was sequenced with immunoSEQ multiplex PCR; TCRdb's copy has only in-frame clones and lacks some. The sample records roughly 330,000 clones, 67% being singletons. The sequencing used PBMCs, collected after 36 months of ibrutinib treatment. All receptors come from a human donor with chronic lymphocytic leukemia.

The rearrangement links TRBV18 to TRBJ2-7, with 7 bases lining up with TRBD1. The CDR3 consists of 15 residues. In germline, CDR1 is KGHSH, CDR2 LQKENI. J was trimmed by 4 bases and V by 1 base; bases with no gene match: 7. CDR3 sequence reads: CASSPRQGVGYEQYF. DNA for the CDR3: TGTGCCAGCTCACCACGACAGGGAGTGGGTTACGAGCAGTACTTC.

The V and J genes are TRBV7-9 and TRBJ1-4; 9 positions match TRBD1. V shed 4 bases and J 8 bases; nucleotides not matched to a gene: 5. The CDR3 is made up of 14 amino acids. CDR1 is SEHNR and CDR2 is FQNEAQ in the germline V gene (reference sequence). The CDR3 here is CASSSTGGVEKLFF. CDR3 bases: TGTGCCAGCAGCTCGACAGGGGGAGTAGAAAAACTGTTTTTT. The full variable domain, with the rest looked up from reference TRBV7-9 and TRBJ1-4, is DTGVSQNPRHKITKRGQNVTFRCDPISEHNRLYWYRQTLGQGPEFLTYFQNEAQLEKSRLLSDRFSAERPKGSFSTLEIQRTEQGDSAMYLCASSSTGGVEKLFFGSGTQLSVL.

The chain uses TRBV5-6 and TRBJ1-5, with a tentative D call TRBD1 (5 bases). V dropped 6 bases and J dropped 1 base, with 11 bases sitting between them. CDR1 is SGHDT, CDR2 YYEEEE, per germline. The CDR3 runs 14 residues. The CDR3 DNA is TGTGCCAGCATCCCCTGGGGGAGCAATCAGCCCCAGCATTTT. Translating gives CASIPWGSNQPQHF. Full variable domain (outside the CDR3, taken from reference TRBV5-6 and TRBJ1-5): DAGVTQSPTHLIKTRGQQVTLRCSPKSGHDTVSWYQQALGQGPQFIFQYYEEEERQRGNFPDRFSGHQFPNYSSELNVNALLLGDSALYLCASIPWGSNQPQHFGDGTRLSIL.

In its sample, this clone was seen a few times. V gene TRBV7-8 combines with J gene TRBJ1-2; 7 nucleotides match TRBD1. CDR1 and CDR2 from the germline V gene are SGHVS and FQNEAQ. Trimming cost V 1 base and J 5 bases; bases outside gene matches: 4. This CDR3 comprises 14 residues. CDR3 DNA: TGTGCCAGCAGCTTAGGGGGACAGATTTATGGCTACACCTTC. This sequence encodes CASSLGGQIYGYTF.

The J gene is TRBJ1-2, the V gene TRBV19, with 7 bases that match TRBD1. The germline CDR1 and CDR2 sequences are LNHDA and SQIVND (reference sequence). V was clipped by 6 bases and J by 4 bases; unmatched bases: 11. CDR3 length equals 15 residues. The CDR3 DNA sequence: TGTGCCAGTAGGGAGACAGGGCCATCCTTCTATGGCTACACCTTC. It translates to CASRETGPSFYGYTF.

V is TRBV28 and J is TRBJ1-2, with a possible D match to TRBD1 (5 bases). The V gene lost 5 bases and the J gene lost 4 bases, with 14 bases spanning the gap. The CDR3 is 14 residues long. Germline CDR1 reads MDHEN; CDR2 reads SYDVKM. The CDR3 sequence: CASSPALGGYGYTF. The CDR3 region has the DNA TGTGCCAGCAGTCCCGCCCTGGGGGGCTATGGCTACACCTTC.

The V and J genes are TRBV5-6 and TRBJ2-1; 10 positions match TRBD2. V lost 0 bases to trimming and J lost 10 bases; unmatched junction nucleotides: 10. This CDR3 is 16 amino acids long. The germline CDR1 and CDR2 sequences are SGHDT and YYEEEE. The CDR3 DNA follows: TGTGCCAGCAGCTTGGTACGGCCTAGCGGGAGAGGGGAGCAGTTCTTC. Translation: CASSLVRPSGRGEQFF.

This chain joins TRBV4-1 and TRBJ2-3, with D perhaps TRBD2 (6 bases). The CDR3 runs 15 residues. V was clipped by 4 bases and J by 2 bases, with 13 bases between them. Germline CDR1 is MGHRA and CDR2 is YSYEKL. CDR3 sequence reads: CASSPREGSTDTQYF. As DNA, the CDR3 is TGCGCCAGCAGCCCGCGGGAAGGGTCCACAGATACGCAGTATTTT.

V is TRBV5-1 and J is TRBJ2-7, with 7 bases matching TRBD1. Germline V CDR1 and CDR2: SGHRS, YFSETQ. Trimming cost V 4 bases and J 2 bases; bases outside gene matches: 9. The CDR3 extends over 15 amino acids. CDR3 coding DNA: TGCGCCAGCAGCCTCACGACAGGGAATCCCTACGAGCAGTACTTC. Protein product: CASSLTTGNPYEQYF.

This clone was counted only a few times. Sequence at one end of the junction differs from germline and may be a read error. CDR3 in amino acids: CASSSQTGPLLF. CDR3 sequence (DNA): TGTGCCAGCAGCTCCCAGACAGGGCCTCTCCTCTTC. The chain employs TRBV7-6 and TRBJ2-1; 7 bases are shared with TRBD1. CDR3 length: 12 residues. CDR1 is SGHVS and CDR2 is FNYEAQ in the germline V gene.

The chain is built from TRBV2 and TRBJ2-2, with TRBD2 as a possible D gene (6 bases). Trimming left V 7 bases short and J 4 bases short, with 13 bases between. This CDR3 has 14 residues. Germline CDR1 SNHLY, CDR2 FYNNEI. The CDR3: CASISGLSTGELFF. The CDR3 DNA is TGTGCCAGCATAAGCGGGCTCTCCACCGGGGAGCTGTTTTTT.

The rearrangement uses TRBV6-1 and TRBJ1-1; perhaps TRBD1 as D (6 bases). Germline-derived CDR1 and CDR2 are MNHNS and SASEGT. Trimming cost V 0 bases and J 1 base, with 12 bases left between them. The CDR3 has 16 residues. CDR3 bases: TGTGCCAGCAGTGAAGCGCGTGACAGGACGAACACTGAAGCTTTCTTT. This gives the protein CASSEARDRTNTEAFF.

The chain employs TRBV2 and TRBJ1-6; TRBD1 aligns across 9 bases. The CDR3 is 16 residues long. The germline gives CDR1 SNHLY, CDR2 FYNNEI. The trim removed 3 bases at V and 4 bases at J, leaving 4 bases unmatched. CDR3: CASSEDRGIYNSPLHF. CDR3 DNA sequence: TGTGCCAGCAGTGAGGACAGGGGAATTTATAATTCACCCCTCCACTTT.

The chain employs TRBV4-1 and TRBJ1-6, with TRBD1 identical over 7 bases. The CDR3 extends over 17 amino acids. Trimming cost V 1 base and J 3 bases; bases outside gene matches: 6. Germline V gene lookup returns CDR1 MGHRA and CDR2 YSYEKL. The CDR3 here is CASSQVPGGFYNSPLHF. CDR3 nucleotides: TGCGCCAGCAGCCAAGTCCCAGGGGGTTTCTATAATTCACCCCTCCACTTT.

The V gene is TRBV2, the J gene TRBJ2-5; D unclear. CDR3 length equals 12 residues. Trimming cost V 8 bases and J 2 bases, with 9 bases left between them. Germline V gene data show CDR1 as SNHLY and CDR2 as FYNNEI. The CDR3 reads CASGFGQETQYF. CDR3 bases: TGTGCCAGCGGCTTTGGGCAAGAGACCCAGTACTTC.

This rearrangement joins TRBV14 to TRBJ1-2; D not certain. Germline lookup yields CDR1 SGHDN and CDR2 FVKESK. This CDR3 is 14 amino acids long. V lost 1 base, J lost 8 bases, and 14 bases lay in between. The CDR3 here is CASSQGFGVYGYTF. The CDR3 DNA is TGTGCCAGCAGCCAAGGTTTTGGGGTTTACGGCTACACCTTC. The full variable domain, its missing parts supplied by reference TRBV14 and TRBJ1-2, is EAGVTQFPSHSVIEKGQTVTLRCDPISGHDNLYWYRRVMGKEIKFLLHFVKESKQDESGMPNNRFLAERTGGTYSTLKVQPAELEDSGVYFCASSQGFGVYGYTFGSGTRLTVV.

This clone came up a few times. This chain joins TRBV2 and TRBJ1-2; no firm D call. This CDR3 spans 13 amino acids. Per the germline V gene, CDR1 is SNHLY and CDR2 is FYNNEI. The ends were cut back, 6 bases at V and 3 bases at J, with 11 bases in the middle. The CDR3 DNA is TGTGCCAGCAGCCCCGGTTCGGACTATGGCTACACCTTC. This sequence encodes CASSPGSDYGYTF.

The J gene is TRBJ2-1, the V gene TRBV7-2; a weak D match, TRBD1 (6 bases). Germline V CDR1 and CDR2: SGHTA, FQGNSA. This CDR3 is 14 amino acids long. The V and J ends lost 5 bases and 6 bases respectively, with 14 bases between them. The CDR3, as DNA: TGTGCCAGCAGCCGACAAACAGGGCGCAATGAGCAGTTCTTC. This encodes CASSRQTGRNEQFF.

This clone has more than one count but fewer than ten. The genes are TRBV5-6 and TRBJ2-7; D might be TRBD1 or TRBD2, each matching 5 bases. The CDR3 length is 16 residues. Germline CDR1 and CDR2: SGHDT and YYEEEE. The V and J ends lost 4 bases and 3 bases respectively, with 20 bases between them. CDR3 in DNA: TGTGCCAGCAGCGCGACCGGGACCGAATTGATCTACGAGCAGTACTTC. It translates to CASSATGTELIYEQYF. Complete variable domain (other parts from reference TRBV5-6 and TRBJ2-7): DAGVTQSPTHLIKTRGQQVTLRCSPKSGHDTVSWYQQALGQGPQFIFQYYEEEERQRGNFPDRFSGHQFPNYSSELNVNALLLGDSALYLCASSATGTELIYEQYFGPGTRLTVT.

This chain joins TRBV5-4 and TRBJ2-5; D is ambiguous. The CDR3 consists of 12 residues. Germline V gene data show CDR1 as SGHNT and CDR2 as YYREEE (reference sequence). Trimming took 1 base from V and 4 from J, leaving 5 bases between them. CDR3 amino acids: CASSLFGETQYF. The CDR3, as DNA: TGTGCCAGCAGCTTGTTTGGAGAGACCCAGTACTTC.

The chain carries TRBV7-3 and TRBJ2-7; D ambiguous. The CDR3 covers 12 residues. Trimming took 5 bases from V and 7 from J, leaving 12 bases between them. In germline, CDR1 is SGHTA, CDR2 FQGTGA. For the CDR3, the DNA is TGTGCCAGCAGCATCCGACGAGAAGAGCAGTACTTC. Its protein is CASSIRREEQYF.

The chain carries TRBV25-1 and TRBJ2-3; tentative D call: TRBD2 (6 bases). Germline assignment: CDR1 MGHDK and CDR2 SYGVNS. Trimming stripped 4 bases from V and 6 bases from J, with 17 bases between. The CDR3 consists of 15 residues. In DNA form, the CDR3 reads TGTGCCAGCAGTGGTCTGACGGGGGTCGGGGATACGCAGTATTTT. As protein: CASSGLTGVGDTQYF.

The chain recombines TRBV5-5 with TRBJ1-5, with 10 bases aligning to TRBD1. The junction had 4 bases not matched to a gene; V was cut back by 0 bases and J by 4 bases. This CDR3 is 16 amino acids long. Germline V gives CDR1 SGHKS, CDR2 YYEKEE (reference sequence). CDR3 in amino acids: CASSLVPGQGNQPQHF. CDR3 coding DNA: TGTGCCAGCAGCTTGGTCCCGGGACAGGGGAATCAGCCCCAGCATTTT.

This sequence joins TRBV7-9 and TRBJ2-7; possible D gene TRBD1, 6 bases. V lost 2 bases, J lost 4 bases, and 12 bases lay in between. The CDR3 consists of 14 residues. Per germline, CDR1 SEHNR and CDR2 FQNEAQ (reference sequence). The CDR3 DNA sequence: TGTGCCAGCAGCTTACGGGACAAGATATACGAGCAGTACTTC. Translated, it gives CASSLRDKIYEQYF.

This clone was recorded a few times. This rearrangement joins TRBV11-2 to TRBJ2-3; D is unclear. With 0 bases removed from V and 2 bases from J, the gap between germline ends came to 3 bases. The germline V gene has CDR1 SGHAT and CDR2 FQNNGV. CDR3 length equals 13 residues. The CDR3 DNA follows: TGTGCCAGCAGCTTAGAATACACAGATACGCAGTATTTT. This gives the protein CASSLEYTDTQYF.

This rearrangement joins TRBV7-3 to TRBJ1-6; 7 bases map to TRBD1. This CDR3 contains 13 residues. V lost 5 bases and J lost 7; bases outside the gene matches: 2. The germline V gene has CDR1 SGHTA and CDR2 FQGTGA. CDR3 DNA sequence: TGTGCCAGCAGCCAGGGGGGGAATTCACCCCTCCACTTT. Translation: CASSQGGNSPLHF.

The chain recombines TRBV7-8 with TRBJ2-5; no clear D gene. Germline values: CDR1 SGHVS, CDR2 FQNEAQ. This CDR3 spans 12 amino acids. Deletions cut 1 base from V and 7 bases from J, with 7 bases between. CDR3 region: CASSLGPATQYF. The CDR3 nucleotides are TGTGCCAGCAGCTTAGGGCCGGCGACCCAGTACTTC.